This T cell receptor beta chain was documented in a study of OX40 agonist ivuxolimab in advanced cancers. Overall study context: Ivuxolimab, which is an agonistic anti-OX40 (CD134) antibody, was administered to the patients. The study enrolled dose-escalation patients with hepatocellular carcinoma, melanoma, renal cell or head and neck cancer. Males comprised 82.7% of the group, whose mean age was approximately 60 years (range roughly 20 to 90).

About this clone: The target antigen is unknown. This clone may be a read error of a much larger clone one base away.

Clones were sequenced by immunoSEQ multiplex PCR, and TCRdb holds only the in-frame ones, with some missing. The top ten hold roughly 26% of the sample, which has 17,000 or so clones, 73% seen once. Looked up from germline, CDR1 is MNHEY and CDR2 is SMNVEV (reference sequence). CDR3 length: 15 residues. Regarding the study as a whole: The authors also found low normalized T-cell clonal expansion in some nonresponders.

The TCR originated in an adult with an advanced solid tumor such as melanoma, head and neck, liver or kidney cancer. The rearrangement uses TRBV27 and TRBJ1-4, with D perhaps TRBD1 (6 bases). The sequenced sample was CD4+ or CD8+ T cells sorted from blood, obtained in a trial of the OX40 agonist ivuxolimab. CDR3 bases: TGTGCCAACAGTTGGGAGGGACATTTGAATGAAAAACTGTTTTTT. Translated: CANSWEGHLNEKLFF.